This T cell receptor (beta chain) was obtained from a study of shared clonotypes between healthy human individuals. The donors, healthy adults who were HIV-negative, had experienced no recent acute infections or vaccinations. Donors, without exception, were Caucasian adults residing in Nashville, Tennessee. Unsorted PBMC replicate PCRs drew on around 270 ng DNA, representing some 32,000 T cell genomes. Authors' processing steps: Filtering of immunoSEQ junctional sequences could not match full-length read filtering. Sequencing used immunoSEQ multiplex PCR; TCRdb keeps in-frame clones, though not all of them. That table supplies the V and J calls and clone size; D and trimming were determined from the DNA. The table shows hundreds of thousands of clones, with roughly three quarters occurring only once. The CDR3 runs 15 residues. Germline CDR1 and CDR2: SGHDN and FVKESK. The V gene lost 4 bases and the J gene lost 7 bases, with 19 bases spanning the gap.

This clone has just one count. The source of this sequence is a woman aged 40 to 55 in good health. Some clones in this sample may be carry-over from other donors' samples. The specimen was PBMCs. V and J are TRBV14 and TRBJ1-2; unclear D gene. This chain's CDR3 is CASSLVGTGRSGYTF. CDR3 DNA sequence: TGTGCCAGCAGCCTTGTAGGCACCGGGCGAAGTGGCTACACCTTC.